Here is one T cell receptor (beta chain) with its context. Possible read error: a much larger clone is one base away. This sample is drawn from a study of blood T cell repertoires in COVID-19. Study-wide background: Sites across the United States, Italy and Spain contributed samples from acute and convalescent COVID-19.

Sequencing used immunoSEQ multiplex PCR; TCRdb keeps in-frame clones, though not all of them. Among 540,000 or so clones listed, about 88% were seen once. V lost 6 bases and J 6 bases, leaving 8 bases between the germline ends. CDR3 length: 12 residues. Seattle enrolled patients during active infection and tracked them longitudinally. Sequenced sample: peripheral blood. V gene TRBV12-3 or TRBV12-4 combines with J gene TRBJ2-2; tentative D call: TRBD2 (6 bases). The TCR was taken from a woman in her fifties or sixties with COVID-19, enrolled during active disease. The DNA for the CDR3 is TGTGCCAGCAGCTCTAGCGCCGGGGAGCTGTTTTTT. It yields the protein CASSSSAGELFF.